This T cell receptor beta chain was sequenced during a study of cytomegalovirus exposure and HLA in healthy donors. Study-level points and caveats: Researchers reported that three CMV-associated chains were confirmed in vitro as CMV antigen-specific. Reportedly, diagnosis of cytomegalovirus status by the classifier showed high specificity and sensitivity.

Generated by immunoSEQ multiplex PCR, the TCRdb table keeps only in-frame clones and is missing some. The sample shows 140,000 to 150,000 clones, over 80% of them seen only once. V lost 8 bases and J lost 3, with 13 bases in between. This CDR3 is built from 14 residues. CDR1 and CDR2 (germline): MNHNS, SASEGT. Worth noting for this clone: Its antigen is not known.

The source of this sequence is a man aged 18 to 29 in good health and CMV-seropositive. The J gene is TRBJ2-2, the V gene TRBV6-1; D is possibly TRBD1 (5 bases). The sample comprised PBMCs. DNA of the CDR3: TGTGCCAGCCTAGAGCAGGGTCACACCGGGGAGCTGTTTTTT. This codes for CASLEQGHTGELFF.